The clone carrying this T cell receptor beta chain is a singleton in its sample. Germline CDR1 and CDR2: LGHDT and YNNKEL (reference sequence). Trimming took 4 bases from V and 6 from J; bases not matched to a gene: 11. This CDR3 is built from 16 residues. Original methodology: Reference gene primer amplification yielded estimated nucleated cell counts. Profiled with immunoSEQ multiplex PCR; TCRdb holds only in-frame clones, not every one. That table supplies the V and J calls and clone size; D and trimming were determined from the DNA. Counted here are tens of thousands of clones, around 90% occurring once; the ten biggest clones make up 3.9%. This entry comes from a study of blood T cell repertoires in COVID-19. The overall study: Whether acute or convalescent, the COVID-19 samples came from the United States, Italy and Spain. Nucleic acid was either cDNA or gDNA, and it came from T cells, B-cell-depleted T cells, or PBMCs.

V and J are TRBV3-1 (or the pseudogene TRBV3-2) and TRBJ2-1; TRBD2 matches at 8 bases. This clonotype was sampled from a woman aged 45 to 65 in a cohort sampled during active COVID-19. Sequencing input: peripheral blood. CDR3 protein: CASSLGGAGALNEQFF. The CDR3 coding sequence is TGTGCCAGCAGCCTGGGGGGAGCGGGGGCCCTCAATGAGCAGTTCTTC.